This T cell receptor (beta chain) was retrieved from a study of blood T cell repertoires in COVID-19. The wider study: From the United States, Italy and Spain came samples of acute and convalescent COVID-19.

This CDR3 region has 15 residues. V lost 0 bases and J lost 4; bases outside the gene matches: 7. The germline CDR1 and CDR2 sequences are SGHNT and YYREEE (reference sequence). Produced via immunoSEQ multiplex PCR; TCRdb's table is partial and in-frame only. Among about 230,000 clones, 70% to 90% were seen once, and the ten largest hold 10% to 13%. The recovered donors of Cohort 3 showed two negative PCRs, clearance, or symptom resolution. The TCR was taken from a young man who had recovered from COVID-19. Sequencing was done on a sample of PBMCs or T cells enriched from blood (not recorded which). The chain combines TRBV5-4 with TRBJ2-7; 7 bases agree with TRBD1. The CDR3, as DNA: TGTGCCAGCAGCTTGGCCTTGGGACAGAAGTACGAGCAGTACTTC. Translated, it gives CASSLALGQKYEQYF. The variable domain in full, completed from reference TRBV5-4 and TRBJ2-7, reads ETGVTQSPTHLIKTRGQQVTLRCSSQSGHNTVSWYQQALGQGPQFIFQYYREEENGRGNFPPRFSGLQFPNYSSELNVNALELDDSALYLCASSLALGQKYEQYFGPGTRLTVT.